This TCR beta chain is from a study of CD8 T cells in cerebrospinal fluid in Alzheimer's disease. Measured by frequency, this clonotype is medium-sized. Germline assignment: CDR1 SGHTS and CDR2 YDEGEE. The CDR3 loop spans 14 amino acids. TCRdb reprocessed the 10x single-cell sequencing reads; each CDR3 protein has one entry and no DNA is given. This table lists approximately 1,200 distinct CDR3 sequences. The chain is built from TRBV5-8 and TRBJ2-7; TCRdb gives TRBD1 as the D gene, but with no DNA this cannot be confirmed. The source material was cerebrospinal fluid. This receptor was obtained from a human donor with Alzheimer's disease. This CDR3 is CASSLLAGGGEQYF.